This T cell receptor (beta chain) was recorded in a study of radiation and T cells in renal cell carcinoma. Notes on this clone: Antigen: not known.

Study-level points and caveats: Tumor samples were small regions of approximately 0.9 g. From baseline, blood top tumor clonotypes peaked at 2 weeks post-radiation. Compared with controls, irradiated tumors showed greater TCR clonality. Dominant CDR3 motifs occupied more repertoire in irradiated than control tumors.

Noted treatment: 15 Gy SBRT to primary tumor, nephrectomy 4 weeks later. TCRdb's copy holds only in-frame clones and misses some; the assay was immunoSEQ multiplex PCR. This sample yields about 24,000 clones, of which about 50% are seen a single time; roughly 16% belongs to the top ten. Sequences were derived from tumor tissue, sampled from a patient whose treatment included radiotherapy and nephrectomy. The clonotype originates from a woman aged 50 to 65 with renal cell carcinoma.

The CDR3 DNA reads as TGTGCCAGCAGCTTAGCGGTGTCGACAGGGTCATCTAACTATGGCTACACCTTC. This translates into CASSLAVSTGSSNYGYTF. The chain couples TRBV7-2 to TRBJ1-2; 7 nucleotides align to TRBD1. The J segment lost 0 bases and the V segment lost 0 bases, leaving 10 bases of the junction unmatched. CDR1 and CDR2 (germline): SGHTA, FQGNSA. CDR3 length: 18 residues.